The 22 T cell receptor beta chains below come from one sample, sequenced in a study of CD8 T cells in ankylosing spondylitis. Broader study findings: A motif in TCR beta, a set of eight or nine highly homologous variants, appeared characteristic of ankylosing spondylitis blood.

TCRdb reanalysed the 5' RACE reads using MiXCR and keeps one entry per CDR3 protein. The sample has about 800,000 distinct CDR3 sequences; 10% to 15% are singletons. The antigens these receptors bind are not known. Sequences were obtained from blood, either unsorted or a sorted T cell fraction (not recorded which). These receptors came from a male donor with ankylosing spondylitis.

This clonotype was recorded a few times. The chain carries TRBV4-3 and TRBJ2-3; D is unclear. V was trimmed by 0 bases and J by 2 bases, leaving 18 bases between them. Germline CDR1 and CDR2: LGHNA and YSLEER. CDR3 size: 18 residues. The CDR3, as DNA: TGCGCCAGCAGCCAAGAGACGTTCGACCACCGTCACACAGATACGCAGTATTTT. Translation: CASSQETFDHRHTDTQYF.

This clonotype has just a few counts. The chain employs TRBV5-1 and TRBJ2-7; D is possibly TRBD1 (5 bases). The V end was cut by 8 bases, the J end by 0 bases, with 12 bases between. Germline CDR1 is SGHRS and CDR2 is YFSETQ. The CDR3 sequence is 13 residues long. The CDR3 DNA reads as TGCGCCAGTAGTGGACAAGACTCCTACGAGCAGTACTTC. Protein product: CASSGQDSYEQYF.

There are a few counts of this clonotype. The gene calls are TRBV5-4 and TRBJ2-7; 9 bases align to TRBD2. Per germline, CDR1 SGHNT and CDR2 YYREEE (reference sequence). Losses at the gene ends were 0 bases for V and 4 bases for J; bases not matched to a gene: 11. There are 17 residues in the CDR3. DNA for the CDR3: TGTGCCAGCAGCTTGGCACAGTCGGCTAGCGGGGTTTACGAGCAGTACTTC. This translates into CASSLAQSASGVYEQYF.

The chain joins TRBV12-3 or TRBV12-4 to TRBJ2-5; TRBD1 matches 9 bases. Germline trimming cut 6 bases from V and 5 bases from J; bases unmatched to any gene: 4. The CDR3 is 13 residues long. In nucleotides, the CDR3 is TGTGCCAGCAGCGGGACAGGGACGGAGACCCAGTACTTC. It translates to CASSGTGTETQYF.

The chain has TRBV6-2 or TRBV6-3 and TRBJ2-7, with a weak D call TRBD2 (6 bases). V was cut by 2 bases and J by 3 bases, with 8 bases left in between. The germline gives CDR1 MNHEY, CDR2 SVGEGT. The CDR3 length is 13 residues. The CDR3 region has the DNA TGTGCCAGCAGTTACCCGGGAGACTACGAGCAGTACTTC. This encodes CASSYPGDYEQYF.

V and J are TRBV7-2 and TRBJ2-7, with a possible D match to TRBD1 (6 bases). Looked up from germline, CDR1 is SGHTA and CDR2 is FQGNSA. CDR3 length: 15 residues. V was shortened by 5 bases and J by 4 bases, with 18 bases between the two germline ends. The CDR3 spells CASSPRQVGRYEQYF. DNA of the CDR3: TGTGCCAGCAGCCCTAGACAGGTTGGAAGGTACGAGCAGTACTTC.

The chain couples TRBV29-1 to TRBJ2-1; D might be TRBD2 (6 bases). The CDR3 has 14 amino acids. In germline, CDR1 is SQVTM, CDR2 ANQGSEA. V lost 3 bases to trimming and J lost 0 bases, with 9 bases between them. In DNA form, the CDR3 reads TGCAGCGTTGAGGAGGGGAGCTCCTACAATGAGCAGTTCTTC. It is translated as CSVEEGSSYNEQFF.

Only one count was recorded for this clonotype. This chain connects TRBV7-9 to TRBJ1-2, with 7 nucleotides matching TRBD1. With 5 bases clipped from V and 4 bases from J, the junction kept 10 bases outside the gene matches. The CDR3 is 15 residues long. Germline V gives CDR1 SEHNR, CDR2 FQNEAQ (reference sequence). The CDR3 DNA reads as TGTGCCAGCAGCCGCCGGGACAGAATTTCCTATGGCTACACCTTC. This encodes CASSRRDRISYGYTF.

This rearrangement joins TRBV6-5 to TRBJ2-7; TRBD1 agrees at 7 bases. From germline, CDR1 is MNHEY and CDR2 SVGAGI. The CDR3 length is 16 residues. V gave up 4 bases and J gave up 3 bases; unmatched junction bases: 12. In DNA, the CDR3 is TGTGCCAGCAGTTTGACATCCGGGACAGCCCTCTACGAGCAGTACTTC. It encodes CASSLTSGTALYEQYF.

The chain joins TRBV6-1 to TRBJ1-5; D gene unclear. Looked up from germline, CDR1 is MNHNS and CDR2 is SASEGT. This CDR3 has 14 residues. V lost 2 bases, J lost 2 bases, and 7 bases lay in between. The CDR3 coding sequence is TGTGCCAGCAGTGAAACTGTCGGCAATCAGCCCCAGCATTTT. Protein product: CASSETVGNQPQHF.

This clonotype was seen repeatedly, ten times or more. V gene TRBV20-1 combines with J gene TRBJ2-5; 11 bases are shared with TRBD2. V lost 0 bases and J lost 3; bases outside the gene matches: 3. The CDR3 length is 15 residues. CDR1 and CDR2 (germline): DFQATT, SNEGSKA (reference sequence). The CDR3 loop is CSARDPSGGKETQYF. In nucleotides, the CDR3 is TGCAGTGCTAGAGATCCTAGCGGGGGGAAAGAGACCCAGTACTTC.

This clonotype was recorded many times. The J gene is TRBJ2-1, the V gene TRBV29-1; D ambiguous. CDR1 SQVTM and CDR2 ANQGSEA come from the germline V gene. The CDR3 contains 16 residues. The V gene lost 1 base and the J gene lost 0 bases, with 13 bases spanning the gap. DNA of the CDR3: TGCAGCGTTGAAGGGACGGGCTCAAGCTCCTACAATGAGCAGTTCTTC. Translated: CSVEGTGSSSYNEQFF.

This clonotype appeared a few times. V and J are TRBV20-1 and TRBJ2-3, with 10 nucleotides matching TRBD2. Germline CDR1 and CDR2: DFQATT and SNEGSKA (reference sequence). This CDR3 has 12 amino acids. The CDR3 reads CRISGRGDTQYF. CDR3 in DNA: TGCAGAATAAGCGGGAGGGGAGATACGCAGTATTTT.

This chain joins TRBV5-1 and TRBJ1-6; D not resolved. The CDR3 length is 15 residues. Germline loops: CDR1 SGHRS, CDR2 YFSETQ. V dropped 2 bases and J dropped 8 bases, with 14 bases sitting between them. The CDR3 nucleotides read TGCGCCAGCAGCTTTTACGGGCATTCGGATTCACCCCTCCACTTT. Its translation: CASSFYGHSDSPLHF.

The J gene is TRBJ2-4, the V gene TRBV20-1, with 13 bases that match TRBD2. The CDR3 length is 15 residues. The germline gives CDR1 DFQATT, CDR2 SNEGSKA (reference sequence). Germline trimming cut 6 bases from V and 1 base from J; bases unmatched to any gene: 3. CDR3 sequence reads: CSAVLAGGAKNIQYF. The CDR3 nucleotides are TGCAGTGCAGTACTAGCGGGAGGGGCCAAAAACATTCAGTACTTC.

This clonotype has a count of ten or more. The gene calls are TRBV5-1 and TRBJ2-2; D unresolved. There are 11 residues in the CDR3. V was shortened by 6 bases and J by 5 bases, with 5 bases between the two germline ends. CDR1 is SGHRS and CDR2 is YFSETQ in the germline V gene. CDR3 amino acids: CASTRTGELFF. CDR3 DNA: TGCGCCAGCACCCGAACCGGGGAGCTGTTTTTT.

This clonotype has at least ten counts. The chain combines TRBV6-1 with TRBJ1-1; the D is unclear. V was clipped by 8 bases and J by 10 bases, with 14 bases between them. CDR1 and CDR2 (germline): MNHNS, SASEGT. The CDR3 consists of 11 residues. The CDR3 spells CASGESGRAFF. The CDR3 nucleotides are TGTGCCAGCGGGGAGTCGGGCCGAGCTTTCTTT.

J is TRBJ2-1 and V is TRBV11-2; 14 bases match TRBD2. Trimming cost V 6 bases and J 0 bases; bases outside gene matches: 10. Germline V gives CDR1 SGHAT, CDR2 FQNNGV. The CDR3 runs 19 residues. For the CDR3, the DNA is TGTGCCAGCAGGCCTAGACTAGCGGGAGGGTCGAGCTCCTACAATGAGCAGTTCTTC. This sequence encodes CASRPRLAGGSSSYNEQFF. Full variable domain (outside the CDR3, taken from reference TRBV11-2 and TRBJ2-1): EAGVAQSPRYKIIEKRQSVAFWCNPISGHATLYWYQQILGQGPKLLIQFQNNGVVDDSQLPKDRFSAERLKGVDSTLKIQPAKLEDSAVYLCASRPRLAGGSSSYNEQFFGPGTRLTVL.

This clonotype was recorded a few times. This chain connects TRBV24-1 to TRBJ1-1, with D possibly TRBD1 on 6 matching bases. The V end was cut by 3 bases, the J end by 5 bases, with 15 bases between. The CDR3 runs to 15 residues. Per germline, CDR1 KGHDR and CDR2 SFDVKD. DNA for the CDR3: TGTGCCACCAGTGATAGCTCCAGGGGTCTAACTGAAGCTTTCTTT. Amino acid sequence: CATSDSSRGLTEAFF.

V is TRBV5-8 and J is TRBJ1-1; D not resolved. The CDR3 has 15 residues. Trimming stripped 4 bases from V and 2 bases from J, with 15 bases between. The germline V gene has CDR1 SGHTS and CDR2 YDEGEE. The CDR3 DNA reads TGTGCCAGCAGCCCTCTCGGGCTGGGAAACACTGAAGCTTTCTTT. This gives the protein CASSPLGLGNTEAFF.

In this sample, this clonotype turned up many times. V usage is TRBV28 and J usage is TRBJ2-2; D is ambiguous. The CDR3 sequence is 13 residues long. The V and J ends lost 2 bases and 6 bases respectively, with 7 bases between them. Per the germline V gene, CDR1 is MDHEN and CDR2 is SYDVKM. CDR3 nucleotides: TGTGCCAGCAGTTTACCCGGACCCGGGGAGCTGTTTTTT. It encodes CASSLPGPGELFF.

In its sample, this clonotype was seen many times. The chain carries TRBV10-2 and TRBJ2-3; D not certain. The CDR3 has 14 residues. Trimming cost V 0 bases and J 5 bases, with 9 bases left between them. CDR1 is WSHSY, CDR2 SAAADI, per germline. CDR3 in amino acids: CASSESARIDTQYF. DNA for the CDR3: TGCGCCAGCAGTGAGTCCGCAAGGATAGATACGCAGTATTTT.